Listed below are T cell receptor beta chains from one sample, sequenced in a study of T cells in Graves' hyperthyroidism and ophthalmopathy. TCRdb used MiXCR to reprocess the multiplex PCR reads, holding one entry per CDR3 protein. The data contain about 270,000 distinct CDR3 sequences, roughly a quarter of them singletons. Sequenced: blood. These receptors were taken from a woman aged 40 to 50 with Graves' ophthalmopathy. Both conserved end residues are part of each CDR3. The D gene is left open where the match is weak. The size field is filled for only some rows; it gives once, few, many or a size class.

many | TRBJ2-5 | TRBV20-1 | TRBD2 | TGCAGTGGCCGGGTTCCACTAGCGAGGGAGCAGACCCAGTACTTC | CSGRVPLAREQTQYF
many | TRBJ2-7 | TRBV7-9 | NA | TGTGCCAGCAGCTCCGGACTGGGGAGCTCCTACGAGCAGTACTTC | CASSSGLGSSYEQYF
many | TRBJ1-2 | TRBV30 | NA | TGTGCCTGGATGGAGGGGGGGGTCGGTGGCTACACCTTC | CAWMEGGVGGYTF
many | TRBJ1-2 | TRBV5-1 | NA | TGCGCCACCAGCCCCGAGGGCGACTATGGCTACACCTTC | CATSPEGDYGYTF
many | TRBJ2-5 | TRBV12-3/TRBV12-4 | TRBD1 | TGTGCCAGCAGTTTTAGGACAGGGGGGACCCAGTACTTC | CASSFRTGGTQYF
many | TRBJ2-7 | TRBV4-2 | NA | TGTGCCAGCAGCCAAGATACGGGACGGGGCGTCCACGAGCAGTACTTC | CASSQDTGRGVHEQYF
many | TRBJ2-2 | TRBV20-1 | NA | TGCAGTGCTAGAGAGGGGGTTTGGGACACCGGGGAGCTGTTTTTT | CSAREGVWDTGELFF
many | TRBJ2-4 | TRBV15 | NA | TGTGCCACCGGTTTTCTCGTTCAGGGAGCGGCCAAAAACATTCAGTACTTC | CATGFLVQGAAKNIQYF
many | TRBJ1-2 | TRBV28 | TRBD1 | TGTGCCAGCAGCGAGAGGACAGGGCGATATGGCTACACCTTC | CASSERTGRYGYTF
NA | TRBJ1-1 | TRBV6-1 | TRBD1 | TGTGCCAGCATCCGACAGGGGACTGAAGCTTGCTTT | CASIRQGTEACF
NA | TRBJ2-2 | TRBV27 | NA | TGTGCCAGCAGTTGGTACCGGGACGGCACCGGGGAGCTGTTTTTT | CASSWYRDGTGELFF
NA | TRBJ2-7 | TRBV5-1 | TRBD1 | TGCGCCAGCAGCTCCAGGGGGCCGACCTACGAGCAGTACTTC | CASSSRGPTYEQYF
many | TRBJ2-5 | TRBV9 | NA | TGTGCCAGCAGCGTAGGCTCGGGTCGGGAGACCCAGTACTTC | CASSVGSGRETQYF
few | TRBJ2-5 | TRBV6-2/TRBV6-3 | NA | TGTGCCAGCAGTTCTCAACAGGGTGGGATCCAAGAGACCCAGTACTTC | CASSSQQGGIQETQYF
many | TRBJ2-7 | TRBV7-9 | NA | TGTGCCAGCAGCCTTGACCCCTACGAGCAGTACTTC | CASSLDPYEQYF
few | TRBJ2-5 | TRBV4-1 | TRBD1 | TGCGCCAGCAGCCAAGATCCGAATGACAGGGAATTCGAGACCCAGTACTTC | CASSQDPNDREFETQYF
many | TRBJ2-2 | TRBV4-2 | TRBD2 | TGTGCCAGCAGCCACGGGACTAGCGGGAGAACCGGGGAGCTGTTTTTT | CASSHGTSGRTGELFF
many | TRBJ1-1 | TRBV30 | TRBD1 | TGTGCCTGGAGTGTCACAGGGGGCGCGACTGAAGCTTTCTTT | CAWSVTGGATEAFF
many | TRBJ2-2 | TRBV19 | NA | TGTGCCAGTAGTGGGGACACTTCCACCGGGGAGCTGTTTTTT | CASSGDTSTGELFF
many | TRBJ1-2 | TRBV30 | TRBD1 | TGTGCCTGGAGTCCGGACAGGGGTCACTATGGCTACACCTTC | CAWSPDRGHYGYTF
many | TRBJ2-2 | TRBV24-1 | NA | TGTGCCACCAGTGATTTGCGCCAGGGGAGCACCGGGGAGCTGTTTTTT | CATSDLRQGSTGELFF
few | TRBJ2-5 | TRBV12-5 | NA | TGTGCTAGTGGTTTGGGGGGTGGGGAGACCCAGTACTTC | CASGLGGGETQYF
many | TRBJ2-7 | TRBV28 | NA | TGTGCCAGCAGTAAACAGGGTTCTCCATACGAGCAGTACTTC | CASSKQGSPYEQYF
NA | TRBJ2-6 | TRBV6-2/TRBV6-3 | NA | TGTGCCAGCAGAACCCCATCTGGGGCCAACGTCCTGACTTTC | CASRTPSGANVLTF
NA | TRBJ1-2 | TRBV26 | NA | TGCGCCAGCAGCCAACCAGGACAGGGAGGAGGCTACACCTTC | CASSQPGQGGGYTF
few | TRBJ1-2 | TRBV5-6 | TRBD1 | TGTGCCAGCAGCATACAGGGGAGGGACTATGGCTACACCTTC | CASSIQGRDYGYTF
many | TRBJ2-2 | TRBV20-1 | TRBD2 | TGCAGTGCCGTACCCCCAGTGCGGGAGTCCGGGGAGCTGTTTTTT | CSAVPPVRESGELFF
many | TRBJ1-1 | TRBV28 | NA | TGTGCCAGCAGCTCTCTCCGGGACACTGAAGCTTTCTTT | CASSSLRDTEAFF
many | TRBJ1-6 | TRBV30 | NA | TGTGCCTGGAGTTACAGCAATTCACCCCTCCACTTT | CAWSYSNSPLHF
many | TRBJ2-2 | TRBV9 | NA | TGTGCCACCTCTAGGGGTTCCGGGGAGCTGTTTTTT | CATSRGSGELFF
many | TRBJ2-5 | TRBV6-4 | NA | TGTGCCAGCAGTGAGGTGGCAGGGGTGCTAGAGACCCAGTACTTC | CASSEVAGVLETQYF
once | TRBJ2-1 | TRBV28 | NA | TGTGCCAGCAGCCAAGCTGACTTCAATGAGCAGTTCTTC | CASSQADFNEQFF
NA | TRBJ2-4 | TRBV7-9 | NA | TGTGCCAGCAGCTTAGGGTCGGGAGATATATTTGGGGAGTACTTC | CASSLGSGDIFGEYF
once | TRBJ2-7 | TRBV11-1 | TRBD2 | TGTGCCAGCAGCTTAGCGGGACTAGCGAGGAACTACGAGCAGTACTTC | CASSLAGLARNYEQYF
many | TRBJ2-7 | TRBV12-3/TRBV12-4 | TRBD2 | TGTGCCAGCAGTTCAGCGCGGGGGTTCGAGCAGTACTTC | CASSSARGFEQYF
many | TRBJ2-5 | TRBV6-5 | TRBD1 | TGTGCCAGCAGTTACAGAGACAGGGAATGGGTACAAGAGACCCAGTACTTC | CASSYRDREWVQETQYF
many | TRBJ1-2 | TRBV7-6 | NA | TGTGCCAGCAGCCGAATGGGGCAGTCCTATGGCTACACCTTC | CASSRMGQSYGYTF
once | TRBJ2-2 | TRBV18 | NA | TGTGCCAGCTCACCAAGGACAGAGAACGGGGAGCTGTTTTTT | CASSPRTENGELFF
many | TRBJ2-2 | TRBV19 | TRBD1 | TGTGCCAGTAGTGCCGACAGGGCTGACGGGGAGCTGTTTTTT | CASSADRADGELFF
many | TRBJ2-7 | TRBV20-1 | TRBD2 | TGCAGTGCTAGGGGTAGCGGGAGCCCATCCTACGAGCAGTACTTC | CSARGSGSPSYEQYF
few | TRBJ1-1 | TRBV6-2/TRBV6-3 | NA | TGTGCCAGCAGCAATCAGCAGGGTGGTCGGACTGAAGCTTTCTTT | CASSNQQGGRTEAFF
many | TRBJ2-7 | TRBV27 | NA | TGTGCCAGCAGAGGGCTAACATACTACGAGCAGTACTTC | CASRGLTYYEQYF
many | TRBJ1-1 | TRBV20-1 | NA | TGCAGTGCTGTCACAGGGTTTACTGAAGCTTTCTTT | CSAVTGFTEAFF
many | TRBJ2-7 | TRBV7-2 | NA | TGTGCCAGCAGATCTACAGGGTACGAGCAGTACTTC | CASRSTGYEQYF
many | TRBJ1-2 | TRBV28 | NA | TGTGCCAGCAGTTTAACAGGACCGTTCAACTATGGCTACACCTTC | CASSLTGPFNYGYTF
many | TRBJ1-2 | TRBV5-4 | NA | TGTGCCAGCAGCTTATATGGGCCCGGGGTTGGCTACACCTTC | CASSLYGPGVGYTF